Listed below are T cell receptor beta chains from one sample, sequenced in a study of shared clonotypes between healthy human individuals. Using immunoSEQ multiplex PCR, the repertoire was profiled, and TCRdb retains in-frame clones only, with some absent. The data show 450,000 to 600,000 clones, 79% seen once. The specimen sequenced was PBMCs. The receptors shown here come from a middle-aged woman in good health. Some clones in this sample may be carry-over from other donors' samples. Both conserved end residues are part of each CDR3. A D gene is named only where the DNA matches it firmly. The size of a clone is reported for some rows only, either as once, few or many, or as a class for expanded clones.

V gene: TRBV5-1
D gene: NA
J gene: TRBJ2-7
clone size: many
CDR3 DNA: TGCGCCAGCCGCCGGCCGGGAGCCTACGAGCAGTACTTC
CDR3 protein: CASRRPGAYEQYF

V gene: TRBV6-1
D gene: TRBD1
J gene: TRBJ2-1
clone size: many
CDR3 DNA: TGTGCCAGCAAGGAACAGGGGGCAAGCGATGAGCAGTTCTTC
CDR3 protein: CASKEQGASDEQFF

V gene: TRBV6-6
D gene: NA
J gene: TRBJ2-7
clone size: NA
CDR3 DNA: TGTGCCAGCAGTTCACCTTCCGGGAGTAGGGTCGAGCAGTACTTC
CDR3 protein: CASSSPSGSRVEQYF

V gene: TRBV10-1
D gene: NA
J gene: TRBJ1-2
clone size: NA
CDR3 DNA: TGCGCCAGCAGTGAGTCCCCGGGAGGAGGCTACACCTTC
CDR3 protein: CASSESPGGGYTF

V gene: TRBV18
D gene: NA
J gene: TRBJ2-7
clone size: NA
CDR3 DNA: TGTGCCAGCTCACCTACACCCAACTACGAGCAGTACTTC
CDR3 protein: CASSPTPNYEQYF

V gene: TRBV14
D gene: NA
J gene: TRBJ1-4
clone size: NA
CDR3 DNA: TGTGCCAGCAGCCAAGCCCTAGGGGGACCGAATGAAAAACTGTTTTTT
CDR3 protein: CASSQALGGPNEKLFF

V gene: TRBV27
D gene: TRBD1
J gene: TRBJ2-3
clone size: NA
CDR3 DNA: TGTGCCAGCAGTCCGTGGGACAGGGCAGATACGCAGTATTTT
CDR3 protein: CASSPWDRADTQYF

V gene: TRBV7-8
D gene: NA
J gene: TRBJ1-4
clone size: NA
CDR3 DNA: TGTGCCAGCAGCTTGGGGTCATGGAATGAAAAACTGTTTTTT
CDR3 protein: CASSLGSWNEKLFF

V gene: TRBV15
D gene: TRBD1
J gene: TRBJ2-2
clone size: many
CDR3 DNA: TGTGCCACCAGGCGGGACAGGGAAGACACCGGGGAGCTGTTTTTT
CDR3 protein: CATRRDREDTGELFF

V gene: TRBV6-5
D gene: NA
J gene: TRBJ2-7
clone size: once
CDR3 DNA: TGTGCCAGCAGTTACTCGGCCGGCACTTGGCAGCAGTACTTC
CDR3 protein: CASSYSAGTWQQYF

V gene: TRBV28
D gene: NA
J gene: TRBJ1-1
clone size: NA
CDR3 DNA: TGTGCCAGCAGCACCGGGACAAGGACTGAAGCTTTCTTT
CDR3 protein: CASSTGTRTEAFF

V gene: TRBV14
D gene: NA
J gene: TRBJ1-4
clone size: NA
CDR3 DNA: TGTGCCAGCAGCCCGTCAGGACGCCTCGAAAAACTGTTTTTT
CDR3 protein: CASSPSGRLEKLFF

V gene: TRBV19
D gene: NA
J gene: TRBJ1-5
clone size: NA
CDR3 DNA: TGTGCCAGTAGTAGGTCGGTAGATCAGCCCCAGCATTTT
CDR3 protein: CASSRSVDQPQHF

V gene: TRBV29-1
D gene: NA
J gene: TRBJ2-7
clone size: NA
CDR3 DNA: TGCAGCGTTGTTCGGCAGGGAGCATCCTACGAGCAGTACTTC
CDR3 protein: CSVVRQGASYEQYF

V gene: TRBV9
D gene: TRBD2
J gene: TRBJ2-1
clone size: NA
CDR3 DNA: TGTGCCAGCAGCTCACGGACTAGCGGGACCTACAATGAGCAGTTCTTC
CDR3 protein: CASSSRTSGTYNEQFF

V gene: TRBV9
D gene: NA
J gene: TRBJ1-1
clone size: NA
CDR3 DNA: TGTGCCAGCAGCGTAGAGGGGATCGCGGACACTGAAGCTTTCTTT
CDR3 protein: CASSVEGIADTEAFF

V gene: TRBV5-4
D gene: NA
J gene: TRBJ1-1
clone size: once
CDR3 DNA: TGTGCCAGCAGCTTGCCCGGGGCGAGGACTGAAGCTTTCTTT
CDR3 protein: CASSLPGARTEAFF

V gene: TRBV27
D gene: NA
J gene: TRBJ1-2
clone size: many
CDR3 DNA: TGTGCCAGCAGCCGGAACAGGGACGTCTATGGCTACACCTTC
CDR3 protein: CASSRNRDVYGYTF

V gene: TRBV6-6
D gene: TRBD2
J gene: TRBJ2-1
clone size: NA
CDR3 DNA: TGTGCCAGCAGTGAGCGGGATAGCTCCTACAATGAGCAGTTCTTC
CDR3 protein: CASSERDSSYNEQFF

V gene: TRBV19
D gene: TRBD1
J gene: TRBJ2-6
clone size: NA
CDR3 DNA: TGTGCCAGTAGTATCCTTACAGGGGCTTGGTTCTCTGGGGCCAACGTCCTGACTTTC
CDR3 protein: CASSILTGAWFSGANVLTF

V gene: TRBV29-1
D gene: TRBD2
J gene: TRBJ2-7
clone size: NA
CDR3 DNA: TGCAGCGTTGCGTTTAGCGGGAGGGGGGAGCAGTACTTC
CDR3 protein: CSVAFSGRGEQYF

V gene: TRBV27
D gene: NA
J gene: TRBJ1-2
clone size: NA
CDR3 DNA: TGTGCCAGCAGCCGCGGACAGTCGGGATATGGCTACACCTTC
CDR3 protein: CASSRGQSGYGYTF

V gene: TRBV9
D gene: TRBD2
J gene: TRBJ2-1
clone size: NA
CDR3 DNA: TGTGCCAGCAGCCCTAGACTAGCGGGACACAATGAGCAGTTCTTC
CDR3 protein: CASSPRLAGHNEQFF

V gene: TRBV28
D gene: TRBD2
J gene: TRBJ2-7
clone size: few
CDR3 DNA: TGTGCCAGCAGTCAGGGCGGGGGGCAGTACTTC
CDR3 protein: CASSQGGGQYF

V gene: TRBV7-9
D gene: NA
J gene: TRBJ2-5
clone size: NA
CDR3 DNA: TGTGCCAGCAGCTTAGCAGGACAGTACCAAGAGACCCAGTACTTC
CDR3 protein: CASSLAGQYQETQYF

V gene: TRBV5-1
D gene: TRBD2
J gene: TRBJ2-7
clone size: many
CDR3 DNA: TGCGCCAGCACTCTTGCGGGGGGCGGCGACGAGCAGTACTTC
CDR3 protein: CASTLAGGGDEQYF

V gene: TRBV29-1
D gene: TRBD1
J gene: TRBJ1-2
clone size: NA
CDR3 DNA: TGCAGCGTTGACGGGACAGGGGATGGCTACACCTTC
CDR3 protein: CSVDGTGDGYTF

V gene: TRBV5-5
D gene: NA
J gene: TRBJ2-5
clone size: NA
CDR3 DNA: TGTGCCAGCAGCTTGATGTCAGCTCAAGAGACCCAGTACTTC
CDR3 protein: CASSLMSAQETQYF

V gene: TRBV10-2
D gene: NA
J gene: TRBJ2-1
clone size: NA
CDR3 DNA: TGCGCCAGCAGCCAGGGACCCCCGTCCTACAATGAGCAGTTCTTC
CDR3 protein: CASSQGPPSYNEQFF

V gene: TRBV7-9
D gene: NA
J gene: TRBJ2-1
clone size: NA
CDR3 DNA: TGTGCCAGCAGCTCAGGTTTGGGGCAGTTCTTC
CDR3 protein: CASSSGLGQFF

V gene: TRBV4-1
D gene: NA
J gene: TRBJ2-4
clone size: NA
CDR3 DNA: TGCGCCAGCAGCCAAGATAGCGCTAACAAAAACATTCAGTACTTC
CDR3 protein: CASSQDSANKNIQYF

V gene: TRBV5-1
D gene: TRBD2
J gene: TRBJ2-3
clone size: NA
CDR3 DNA: TGCGCCAGCACCCATGGACTAGCGGGACCTAAAACAGATACGCAGTATTTT
CDR3 protein: CASTHGLAGPKTDTQYF

V gene: TRBV7-9
D gene: TRBD1
J gene: TRBJ2-7
clone size: NA
CDR3 DNA: TGTGCCAGCAGCCCGAAGGGACAGTCCTACGAGCAGTACTTC
CDR3 protein: CASSPKGQSYEQYF

V gene: TRBV6-7
D gene: TRBD1
J gene: TRBJ1-5
clone size: NA
CDR3 DNA: TGTGCCAGCAGTTGGGGACAGGGGGCGAGCAATCAGCCCCAGCATTTT
CDR3 protein: CASSWGQGASNQPQHF

V gene: TRBV7-9
D gene: NA
J gene: TRBJ2-3
clone size: NA
CDR3 DNA: TGTGCCAGCAGCTTAGGAGGGAGGTCAGATACGCAGTATTTT
CDR3 protein: CASSLGGRSDTQYF

V gene: TRBV4-1
D gene: TRBD2
J gene: TRBJ2-1
clone size: once
CDR3 DNA: TGCGCCAGCAGCCAAGCTAGCGGGAGGGCCACCTACAATGAGCAGTTCTTC
CDR3 protein: CASSQASGRATYNEQFF

V gene: TRBV5-1
D gene: NA
J gene: TRBJ1-2
clone size: NA
CDR3 DNA: TGCGCCAGCAACGACGACAGGAACTATGGCTACACCTTC
CDR3 protein: CASNDDRNYGYTF

V gene: TRBV7-7
D gene: TRBD1
J gene: TRBJ2-2
clone size: NA
CDR3 DNA: TGTGCCAGCAGCTCCACGGGACAGCCCGTCGCCGGGGAGCTGTTTTTT
CDR3 protein: CASSSTGQPVAGELFF

V gene: TRBV10-2
D gene: TRBD1
J gene: TRBJ2-5
clone size: NA
CDR3 DNA: TGCGCCAGCGGCGACAGGGGAGGAGAGACCCAGTACTTC
CDR3 protein: CASGDRGGETQYF

V gene: TRBV29-1
D gene: NA
J gene: TRBJ2-6
clone size: NA
CDR3 DNA: TGCAGCGTGGCAGGGATCTCTGGGGCCAACGTCCTGACTTTC
CDR3 protein: CSVAGISGANVLTF

V gene: TRBV19
D gene: TRBD1
J gene: TRBJ1-1
clone size: NA
CDR3 DNA: TGTGCCAGTAGTGGGTCTGCGGCAGGGGGAGAAGCTTTCTTT
CDR3 protein: CASSGSAAGGEAFF

V gene: TRBV7-2
D gene: NA
J gene: TRBJ2-1
clone size: NA
CDR3 DNA: TGTGCCAGCAGCTTAGGCGCTAACAATGAGCAGTTCTTC
CDR3 protein: CASSLGANNEQFF

V gene: TRBV7-3
D gene: TRBD2
J gene: TRBJ2-3
clone size: NA
CDR3 DNA: TGTGCCAGCAGCTTAGGGGCAGCGGGGCAAGATACGCAGTATTTT
CDR3 protein: CASSLGAAGQDTQYF

V gene: TRBV6-1
D gene: TRBD1
J gene: TRBJ1-2
clone size: once
CDR3 DNA: TGTGCCAGCAATTCGGGGGGACAGAACTATGGCTACACCTTC
CDR3 protein: CASNSGGQNYGYTF

V gene: TRBV11-3
D gene: NA
J gene: TRBJ2-3
clone size: NA
CDR3 DNA: TGTGCCAGCAGCTTAAGCGGTACAGATACGCAGTATTTT
CDR3 protein: CASSLSGTDTQYF

V gene: TRBV27
D gene: TRBD2
J gene: TRBJ2-7
clone size: NA
CDR3 DNA: TGTGCCAGCGGGACTAGCGGGACTTTCTACGAGCAGTACTTC
CDR3 protein: CASGTSGTFYEQYF

V gene: TRBV15
D gene: NA
J gene: TRBJ2-1
clone size: NA
CDR3 DNA: TGTGCCACCAGCAGAGGGGACGCAAGCTCCTACAATGAGCAGTTCTTC
CDR3 protein: CATSRGDASSYNEQFF

V gene: TRBV28
D gene: NA
J gene: TRBJ1-5
clone size: NA
CDR3 DNA: TGTGCCAGCAGGGGCGATCAGCCCCAGCATTTT
CDR3 protein: CASRGDQPQHF

V gene: TRBV28
D gene: NA
J gene: TRBJ2-7
clone size: NA
CDR3 DNA: TGTGCCAGCAACCCCGCGGCAGGGTACCACGAGCAGTACTTC
CDR3 protein: CASNPAAGYHEQYF

V gene: TRBV2
D gene: NA
J gene: TRBJ1-5
clone size: NA
CDR3 DNA: TGTGCCAGCAGTGAACTGGCGGCCACTCAGCCCCAGCATTTT
CDR3 protein: CASSELAATQPQHF

V gene: TRBV10-3
D gene: TRBD1
J gene: TRBJ1-5
clone size: NA
CDR3 DNA: TGTGCCATCAGTGCGACAGGGAAAGGTCGGTTTGGCAATCAGCCCCAGCATTTT
CDR3 protein: CAISATGKGRFGNQPQHF

V gene: TRBV7-9
D gene: NA
J gene: TRBJ2-5
clone size: NA
CDR3 DNA: TGTGCCAGCAGCTTATCCGGGGAGACCCAGTACTTC
CDR3 protein: CASSLSGETQYF

V gene: TRBV27
D gene: TRBD1
J gene: TRBJ1-5
clone size: NA
CDR3 DNA: TGTGCCAGCAGTGTGACAGGGGGAACGTATCAGCCCCAGCATTTT
CDR3 protein: CASSVTGGTYQPQHF